What follows are 23 T cell receptor beta chains derived from one specimen sequenced in a study of blood T cells in healthy people across ages. The second PCR ran roughly 6 to 11 cycles with a sample-barcoded 5' primer and J-beta primers. From the 5' RACE reads, TCRdb called clonotypes with MiXCR, one entry per CDR3 protein. This sample has over 950,000 distinct CDR3 sequences; roughly 50% occur once, and the top ten carry over 20%. Sequenced input: blood. These TCRs come from a woman aged 55 to 70 in good health.

The chain is built from TRBV29-1 and TRBJ2-1; 9 bases line up with TRBD2. The V segment lost 7 bases and the J segment 2 bases; nucleotides outside the gene matches: 12. The V gene's germline CDR1 is SQVTM and CDR2 ANQGSEA. This CDR3 contains 16 residues. Written as DNA, the CDR3 is TGCAGCGGAAGGGGGGAGCTAGCGGGGACCTACAATGAGCAGTTCTTC. Translated: CSGRGELAGTYNEQFF.

This clonotype was picked up many times. This chain uses TRBV18 with TRBJ2-5; D gene unclear. CDR3 size: 13 residues. V was pared by 4 bases and J by 2 bases, with 8 bases between. Germline loops: CDR1 KGHSH, CDR2 LQKENI. The CDR3 DNA reads TGTGCCAGCTCACTCCAAAGGCAAGAGACCCAGTACTTC. Protein product: CASSLQRQETQYF.

The chain links TRBV30 to TRBJ2-5; 7 nucleotides agree with TRBD1. The J segment lost 5 bases and the V segment lost 3 bases, leaving 9 bases of the junction unmatched. Germline V lookup: CDR1 GTSNPN, CDR2 SVGIG (reference sequence). The CDR3 is made up of 14 amino acids. The CDR3 is CAWRTTGRLETQYF. The CDR3 DNA is TGTGCCTGGAGGACGACAGGGAGATTGGAGACCCAGTACTTC.

In its sample, this clonotype was seen a few times. V and J are TRBV7-2 and TRBJ2-1; 9 nucleotides match TRBD2. The V gene's germline CDR1 is SGHTA and CDR2 FQGNSA. CDR3 length: 17 amino acids. V was clipped by 1 base and J by 7 bases; unmatched bases: 11. Here the CDR3 DNA reads TGTGCCAGCAGCTTAGGGGGACTAGCAGGAAGCAGGAATGAGCAGTTCTTC. Amino acids: CASSLGGLAGSRNEQFF.

The chain links TRBV30 to TRBJ1-1; maybe TRBD1 (6 bases). The CDR3 totals 14 residues. Trimming took 0 bases from V and 1 from J, leaving 9 bases between them. Germline V gene data show CDR1 as GTSNPN and CDR2 as SVGIG (reference sequence). Here the CDR3 reads CAWSVAGANTEAFF. In DNA, the CDR3 is TGTGCCTGGAGTGTAGCAGGGGCGAACACTGAAGCTTTCTTT.

To note about this clonotype: At one end, the junction sequence differs from germline, possibly due to a read error. The chain has TRBV28 and TRBJ2-2; 9 bases fit TRBD1. From germline, CDR1 is MDHEN and CDR2 SYDVKM. The CDR3 spans 15 residues. The CDR3 bases are TGTGCCAGCAGTTTATTGGGACAGGGCACCGGGGAGCAGTTTTTT. It codes for CASSLLGQGTGEQFF.

The gene calls are TRBV12-3 or TRBV12-4 and TRBJ2-1, with 8 bases fitting TRBD2. The CDR3 contains 16 residues. Germline trimming cut 4 bases from V and 4 bases from J; bases unmatched to any gene: 9. CDR3 nucleotides: TGTGCCAGCAGTTCGTATCGACTAGCGCCATACAATGAGCAGTTCTTC. Encoded protein: CASSSYRLAPYNEQFF.

V gene TRBV20-1 combines with J gene TRBJ2-7; 11 bases are shared with TRBD2. The CDR3 loop spans 15 amino acids. V gave up 3 bases and J gave up 6 bases; unmatched junction bases: 10. Per germline, CDR1 DFQATT and CDR2 SNEGSKA (reference sequence). The CDR3 region has the DNA TGCAGTGCTAGGACTAGCGGGATTTTCTTTTCCGAGCAGTACTTC. Translating it yields CSARTSGIFFSEQYF.

The chain uses TRBV11-2 and TRBJ2-3, with D possibly TRBD1 on 6 matching bases. Germline CDR1 reads SGHAT; CDR2 reads FQNNGV. V was clipped by 5 bases and J by 1 base, with 13 bases between them. CDR3 size: 15 residues. For the CDR3, the DNA is TGTGCCAGCAGCGGAACAGGGTATGGCACAGATACGCAGTATTTT. Translated, it gives CASSGTGYGTDTQYF.

The rearrangement joins TRBV7-6 to TRBJ2-7, with 9 bases fitting TRBD1. V trimming: 2 bases; J trimming: 0 bases; junction bases outside the gene matches: 11. Germline V CDR1 and CDR2: SGHVS, FNYEAQ. The CDR3 totals 18 residues. CDR3 DNA: TGTGCCAGCAGCTTAAGGCCCCCGGGACAGGGATACTCCTACGAGCAGTACTTC. Translating it yields CASSLRPPGQGYSYEQYF.

Of note for this clonotype: A much larger clonotype is one base distant, so this may be a read error. This rearrangement joins TRBV5-1 to TRBJ2-5; the D gene is possibly TRBD1 (5 bases). Trimming removed 1 base at V and 11 bases at J, with 27 bases between. Germline V gene lookup returns CDR1 SGHRS and CDR2 YFSETQ. The CDR3 loop spans 17 amino acids. The CDR3 sequence: CASSLSLVRAYFNEQYF. The CDR3 DNA reads as TGCGCCAGCAGCTTGTCTCTTGTCAGGGCCTACTTCAATGAGCAGTACTTC.

The CDR3 sequence: CSARDLLGAHSYEQYF. In nucleotides, the CDR3 is TGCAGTGCTAGAGACCTTCTGGGGGCCCACTCCTACGAGCAGTACTTC. The chain combines TRBV20-1 with TRBJ2-7, with D maybe TRBD1 (6 bases). CDR1 DFQATT and CDR2 SNEGSKA come from the germline V gene (reference sequence). The V end was cut by 0 bases, the J end by 0 bases, with 15 bases between. This CDR3 region has 16 residues.

This clonotype was found a few times. The V call is TRBV29-1, the J call TRBJ2-1; the D gene could be TRBD1 or TRBD2 (8 bases each). The germline V gene encodes CDR1 SQVTM and CDR2 ANQGSEA. V lost 6 bases and J 5 bases, leaving 26 bases between the germline ends. The CDR3 is 17 residues long. DNA for the CDR3: TGCAGCGTAGCCGGACAGGGAACGGGAGGGTGGAACAATGAGCAGTTCTTC. Translated, it gives CSVAGQGTGGWNNEQFF.

A few counts support this clonotype. This chain uses TRBV28 with TRBJ2-5, with D uncertain. CDR3 length: 12 residues. Germline values: CDR1 MDHEN, CDR2 SYDVKM. V lost 4 bases, J lost 5 bases, and 8 bases lay in between. This chain's CDR3 is CASSSPVETQYF. Written as DNA, the CDR3 is TGTGCCAGCAGTTCTCCAGTCGAGACCCAGTACTTC.

This clonotype was seen only once. The chain employs TRBV7-2 and TRBJ1-2; tentatively, D is TRBD1 (5 bases). Germline CDR1 SGHTA, CDR2 FQGNSA. The ends were cut back, 3 bases at V and 8 bases at J, with 22 bases in the middle. The CDR3 has 16 amino acids. Written as DNA, the CDR3 is TGTGCCAGCAGCTTGGGTTTTTACTCCAGGGAGAGCGGCTACACCTTC. Encoded protein: CASSLGFYSRESGYTF.

This clonotype appeared a few times. The chain couples TRBV27 to TRBJ2-1; D gene uncertain. CDR3 length: 16 residues. The germline CDR1 and CDR2 sequences are MNHEY and SMNVEV (reference sequence). V was clipped by 5 bases and J by 0 bases, with 14 bases between them. CDR3 sequence reads: CASSPKIGSSYNEQFF. The CDR3 bases are TGTGCCAGCAGTCCTAAGATCGGAAGCTCCTACAATGAGCAGTTCTTC.

Concerning this clonotype: This may come from a read error, since a much larger clone is one base off. This rearrangement joins TRBV20-1 to TRBJ2-4, with 14 bases that match TRBD2. The J call may be in error: the DNA end matches TRBJ2-7 better. This CDR3 spans 16 amino acids. Germline V CDR1 and CDR2: DFQATT, SNEGSKA (reference sequence). DNA for the CDR3: TGCAGTGCTGGAGACCAATCGGGACTAGCGGGAGACGAGCAGTACTTC. It is translated as CSAGDQSGLAGDEQYF.

The chain carries TRBV24-1 and TRBJ2-1; the match to TRBD2 covers 12 bases. Germline CDR1 is KGHDR and CDR2 is SFDVKD. The CDR3 has 16 residues. J lost 7 bases, V lost 0 bases, and 3 bases had no gene match. The CDR3 DNA follows: TGTGCCACCAGTGATTTGGCCGGGACTAGCGGGAATGAGCAGTTCTTC. Its protein product is CATSDLAGTSGNEQFF.

The chain recombines TRBV20-1 with TRBJ2-1; no clear D. TRBJ2-7 explains the end of the DNA better; the J call may be wrong. This CDR3 contains 11 residues. The V gene's germline CDR1 is DFQATT and CDR2 SNEGSKA (reference sequence). The CDR3 nucleotides read TGCAGTGCTAGCCCGGGCCGCGAGCAGTACTTC. This translates into CSASPGREQYF.

This clonotype came up a few times. The chain recombines TRBV28 with TRBJ2-7; D unclear. The V and J ends lost 8 bases and 5 bases respectively, with 16 bases between them. This CDR3 region has 13 residues. Germline lookup yields CDR1 MDHEN and CDR2 SYDVKM. The CDR3 region is CASLPFLGNEQYF. The CDR3 DNA follows: TGTGCCAGCCTCCCGTTCTTGGGAAACGAGCAGTACTTC.

This clonotype was seen more than once but under ten times. This rearrangement joins TRBV29-1 to TRBJ1-1; unclear D gene. The CDR3 runs 12 residues. V was pared by 8 bases and J by 1 base, with 11 bases between. The germline CDR1 and CDR2 sequences are SQVTM and ANQGSEA. The CDR3 region is CSFCRGNTEAFF. The CDR3 DNA sequence: TGCAGCTTTTGCCGGGGGAACACTGAAGCTTTCTTT.

The genes are TRBV12-3 or TRBV12-4 and TRBJ2-5; 10 nucleotides match TRBD1. The length of the CDR3 is 15 residues. J was trimmed by 5 bases and V by 6 bases; bases with no gene match: 9. In DNA, the CDR3 is TGTGCCAGCAGGACCGGGACAGGGGCCTGGGAGACCCAGTACTTC. Encoded protein: CASRTGTGAWETQYF.

A few counts support this clonotype. The chain is built from TRBV4-1 and TRBJ2-5; 11 positions match TRBD1. This CDR3 is built from 16 residues. Germline V lookup: CDR1 MGHRA, CDR2 YSYEKL. J gave up 3 bases and V 2 bases, and 5 bases lay outside the gene matches. This chain's CDR3 is CASSQSGTGGKETQYF. The CDR3, as DNA: TGCGCCAGCAGCCAATCCGGGACAGGGGGGAAAGAGACCCAGTACTTC.